The present entry profiles one T cell receptor (beta chain) with its context. This entry belongs to a study of blood T cell repertoires in COVID-19. How the authors handled the data: For nucleated cells, counts were estimated from reference gene primer amplification. Using immunoSEQ multiplex PCR, the repertoire was profiled, and TCRdb retains in-frame clones only, with some absent. The DNA gave D and trimming, while V, J and clone size come from that table. In the table there are approximately 270,000 clones, around 86% of which are singletons. Trimming at V came to 5 bases and at J to 0 bases, leaving 11 bases not matched to a gene. The CDR3 has 17 amino acids. The germline CDR1 and CDR2 sequences are SGHVS and FNYEAQ.

Sample: peripheral blood. This TCR came from a man between 50 and 59 years old with acute or convalescent COVID-19. The chain employs TRBV7-6 and TRBJ2-7, with 9 nucleotides matching TRBD2. CDR3 DNA sequence: TGTGCCAGCAGCCCAGGGGCGGGGGGGTTCCTCTCCTACGAGCAGTACTTC. Protein: CASSPGAGGFLSYEQYF. Using reference TRBV7-6 and TRBJ2-7 for the parts outside the CDR3, the full variable domain is GAGVSQSPRYKVTKRGQDVALRCDPISGHVSLYWYRQALGQGPEFLTYFNYEAQQDKSGLPNDRFSAERPEGSISTLTIQRTEQRDSAMYRCASSPGAGGFLSYEQYFGPGTRLTVT.